Below are 21 T cell receptor beta chains sequenced from a single sample in a study of T cell repertoires in cytomegalovirus infection. TCRdb analysed the reads with MiXCR anew, one entry per CDR3 protein. The sample holds 100,000 or so distinct CDR3 sequences; approximately 17% are singletons and the top ten take approximately 7.6%. Sequencing input: PBMCs. The receptor set was obtained from a human donor in good health (CMV status not recorded). Some clones in this sample may be carry-over from other donors' samples.

This clonotype has a handful of counts. The chain recombines TRBV18 with TRBJ2-3; D unclear. CDR3 length equals 12 residues. Trimming left V 5 bases short and J 6 bases short, with 9 bases between. Germline V gene data show CDR1 as KGHSH and CDR2 as LQKENI. CDR3 DNA sequence: TGTGCCAGCTCAACTCTGGTGGATACGCAGTATTTT. This gives the protein CASSTLVDTQYF.

This clonotype was detected many times. This chain uses TRBV6-2 or TRBV6-3 with TRBJ1-2; D remains ambiguous. Trimming took off 6 bases at V and 7 bases at J, with 15 bases between the two ends. Germline V gives CDR1 MNHEY, CDR2 SVGEGT. CDR3 size: 13 residues. CDR3 sequence (DNA): TGTGCCAGCAGCTCCCCCAACAGAAGTGGCTACACCTTC. Translated: CASSSPNRSGYTF.

This clonotype was found many times. The rearrangement uses TRBV28 and TRBJ2-3; no clear D gene. This CDR3 is 12 amino acids long. Germline values: CDR1 MDHEN, CDR2 SYDVKM. Trimming shortened V by 4 bases and J by 2 bases, and 4 bases separated the two germline ends. CDR3 amino acids: CASSSTTDTQYF. The DNA of the CDR3 is TGTGCCAGCAGTTCAACCACAGATACGCAGTATTTT.

This clonotype was found once. The rearrangement uses TRBV11-2 and TRBJ2-1; possible D gene TRBD2, 6 bases. The germline gives CDR1 SGHAT, CDR2 FQNNGV. This CDR3 is built from 13 residues. V was clipped by 3 bases and J by 7 bases, with 10 bases between them. CDR3 loop: CASSFGRTNEQFF. The CDR3 DNA sequence: TGTGCCAGCAGCTTTGGGAGGACGAATGAGCAGTTCTTC.

This clonotype has a count of ten or more. The V call is TRBV7-3, the J call TRBJ2-1, with TRBD2 matching over 9 bases. The length of the CDR3 is 15 residues. V dropped 4 bases and J dropped 7; count of bases not matched to a gene: 8. Germline V gene data show CDR1 as SGHTA and CDR2 as FQGTGA. The CDR3 coding sequence is TGTGCCAGCAGCTCCCAGCGGGGGGCCGTTAATGAGCAGTTCTTC. Its translation: CASSSQRGAVNEQFF.

A few counts support this clonotype. The V gene is TRBV6-5, the J gene TRBJ2-7, with D maybe TRBD2 (7 bases). Trimming shortened V by 2 bases and J by 6 bases, and 17 bases separated the two germline ends. Germline V gene lookup returns CDR1 MNHEY and CDR2 SVGAGI. The CDR3 covers 15 residues. The CDR3 here is CASSYGGAITFEQYF. The DNA for the CDR3 is TGTGCCAGCAGTTACGGGGGGGCGATCACGTTCGAGCAGTACTTC.

The chain has TRBV6-1 and TRBJ1-2, with D perhaps TRBD1 (6 bases). Trimming left V 1 base short and J 4 bases short, with 13 bases between. This CDR3 spans 15 amino acids. Germline CDR1 MNHNS, CDR2 SASEGT. In DNA, the CDR3 is TGTGCCAGCAGTGAAGTCTTGGGGGCTTTCTATGGCTACACCTTC. As protein: CASSEVLGAFYGYTF.

The table lists this clonotype with many counts. V usage is TRBV2 and J usage is TRBJ1-1, with a possible D match to TRBD1 (5 bases). Trimming stripped 7 bases from V and 1 base from J, with 13 bases between. Germline V gene data show CDR1 as SNHLY and CDR2 as FYNNEI. CDR3 length equals 14 residues. The CDR3 spells CASKDGGGNTEAFF. For the CDR3, the DNA is TGTGCCAGCAAGGATGGTGGGGGGAACACTGAAGCTTTCTTT.

This clonotype has at least ten counts. The gene calls are TRBV6-4 and TRBJ2-2; maybe TRBD1 (5 bases). Trimming removed 5 bases at V and 3 bases at J, with 10 bases between. This CDR3 has 14 amino acids. Germline-derived CDR1 and CDR2 are MRHNA and SNTAGT. The DNA of the CDR3 is TGTGCCAGCAGTCTTGGCAGGGACACCGGGGAGCTGTTTTTT. Protein product: CASSLGRDTGELFF.

This clonotype was picked up many times. This chain connects TRBV7-2 to TRBJ1-1; 8 positions match TRBD1. The ends lost 6 bases at V and 4 bases at J; junction bases unmatched: 7. Germline V gene lookup returns CDR1 SGHTA and CDR2 FQGNSA. The CDR3 has 14 amino acids. The CDR3 is CASRADRVTTEAFF. DNA for the CDR3: TGTGCCAGCAGGGCGGACAGGGTGACCACTGAAGCTTTCTTT.

This clonotype was observed many times. The chain has TRBV6-2 or TRBV6-3 and TRBJ2-4; D not certain. Per germline, CDR1 MNHEY and CDR2 SVGEGT. Between the trimmed V and J ends, which lost 6 bases and 8 bases, there was a span of 14 bases. This CDR3 spans 13 amino acids. The CDR3 sequence: CASSLLSRDIQYF. The CDR3 DNA is TGTGCCAGCAGCCTTCTTTCTAGAGACATTCAGTACTTC.

V gene TRBV28 combines with J gene TRBJ1-4; D might be TRBD1 (6 bases). V was clipped by 5 bases and J by 10 bases, with 20 bases between them. The germline V gene encodes CDR1 MDHEN and CDR2 SYDVKM. The CDR3 consists of 15 residues. CDR3 loop: CASSLPLYRDRKLFF. CDR3 in DNA: TGTGCCAGCAGTCTCCCTCTCTACAGGGATCGAAAACTGTTTTTT.

The chain employs TRBV9 and TRBJ2-7, with a weak D call TRBD2 (6 bases). V lost 0 bases and J lost 1, with 11 bases in between. The CDR3 extends over 15 amino acids. The germline CDR1 and CDR2 sequences are SGDLS and YYNGEE. The CDR3 loop reads CASSVGGTPSYEQYF. CDR3 coding DNA: TGTGCCAGCAGCGTAGGGGGGACTCCTTCCTACGAGCAGTACTTC.

This clonotype has a count of ten or more. The chain employs TRBV7-6 and TRBJ1-1; 7 bases fit TRBD1. CDR3 size: 14 residues. Germline assignment: CDR1 SGHVS and CDR2 FNYEAQ. Trimming removed 5 bases from V and 1 base from J; junction bases left unmatched: 4. DNA for the CDR3: TGTGCCAGCAGCCCACGACAGGGGAACACTGAAGCTTTCTTT. Translation gives CASSPRQGNTEAFF.

To note about this clonotype: A junction end diverges from the germline sequence, so it may reflect a read error. The rearrangement joins TRBV7-3 to TRBJ2-2; no reliable D call. This CDR3 spans 19 amino acids. Germline values: CDR1 SGHTA, CDR2 FQGTGA. For the CDR3, the DNA is TGTGTCAGCAGCTTAATTATGGCTCCGTCCTGGTCTTCTGCCGGGGAGCTGTTTTTT. Protein product: CVSSLIMAPSWSSAGELFF.

This clonotype was observed a few times. The chain employs TRBV10-3 and TRBJ1-4; D not certain. Germline CDR1 ENHRY, CDR2 SYGVKD. There are 13 residues in the CDR3. The V end lost 2 bases, the J end lost 3 bases, and 4 bases lay between the germline ends. CDR3 sequence: CAISEMSNEKLFF. CDR3 bases: TGTGCCATCAGTGAGATGTCTAATGAAAAACTGTTTTTT.

The rearrangement joins TRBV6-5 to TRBJ1-1; no clear D gene. Trimming shortened V by 2 bases and J by 6 bases, and 7 bases separated the two germline ends. Germline CDR1 MNHEY, CDR2 SVGAGI. The CDR3 has 12 residues. The CDR3, as DNA: TGTGCCAGCAGTTACCCGGGGTCTGAAGCTTTCTTT. Translating it yields CASSYPGSEAFF.

This clonotype was seen repeatedly, ten times or more. This chain links TRBV7-2 with TRBJ2-5, with TRBD2 matching 8 bases. Trimming took 2 bases from V and 5 from J; bases not matched to a gene: 7. This CDR3 region has 15 residues. Germline V gene data show CDR1 as SGHTA and CDR2 as FQGNSA. The DNA of the CDR3 is TGTGCCAGCAGCTTACAAGCGGGGGCGGAGGAGACCCAGTACTTC. Translation gives CASSLQAGAEETQYF.

This clonotype was observed a handful of times. The chain links TRBV27 to TRBJ2-3; D is undetermined. The CDR3 has 14 amino acids. Germline V gives CDR1 MNHEY, CDR2 SMNVEV (reference sequence). The V end was cut by 10 bases, the J end by 1 base, with 15 bases between. In DNA, the CDR3 is TGTGCCACCTACCCCTCGGACGGCACAGATACGCAGTATTTT. Its protein is CATYPSDGTDTQYF.

This clonotype was seen repeatedly, ten times or more. V is TRBV6-5 and J is TRBJ2-3, with 10 bases matching TRBD2. The CDR3 length is 17 residues. Germline CDR1 and CDR2: MNHEY and SVGAGI. V lost 6 bases to trimming and J lost 1 base; unmatched junction nucleotides: 10. The CDR3 is CASSRTSGARGTDTQYF. The CDR3 DNA reads TGTGCCAGCAGCCGGACTAGCGGCGCCCGTGGCACAGATACGCAGTATTTT.

J is TRBJ2-7 and V is TRBV12-3 or TRBV12-4; the match to TRBD2 covers 8 bases. V gave up 3 bases and J gave up 2 bases; unmatched junction bases: 6. There are 15 residues in the CDR3. CDR3 sequence reads: CASSFGLASTYEQYF. Here the CDR3 DNA reads TGTGCCAGCAGTTTCGGACTAGCTTCAACCTACGAGCAGTACTTC.